This T cell receptor (beta chain) was profiled in a study of T cells in women clearing cervical HPV infection. Across the whole study: Case blood was drawn when the lesion was first found; control blood after infection became undetectable. Study-wide results and limits: CIN3+ cases had significantly higher TCR repertoire richness than controls, but evenness did not differ. Richness plus V gene abundances separated cases from controls with AUC about 0.83.

Method: immunoSEQ multiplex PCR; TCRdb's copy keeps in-frame clones and lacks some. Here the sample table reports about 23,000 clones. V was pared by 3 bases and J by 4 bases, with 13 bases between. There are 16 residues in the CDR3. CDR1 is ENHRY and CDR2 is SYGVKD in the germline V gene. With regard to this clone: As yet, its antigen is unknown. The read gets to within 3 residues of the CDR3 end, and the germline J gene fills in the rest.

Sequenced input: blood buffy coat. V gene TRBV10-3 combines with J gene TRBJ1-6, with D possibly TRBD1 on 5 matching bases. This TCR came from a woman aged 18 to 69 with a cervical HPV16 infection that either progressed to CIN3+ or cleared (not recorded which). CDR3 in amino acids: CAISEMSRGYNSPLHF. The sequenced part of the CDR3 DNA is TGTGCCATCAGTGAAATGTCTCGGGGGTATAATTCACCC.